This T cell receptor beta chain was captured by sequencing in a study of T cells in localized non-small cell lung cancer. On this clone itself: As yet, its antigen is unknown.

J lost 1 base, V lost 2 bases, and 5 bases had no gene match. This CDR3 is built from 15 residues. Germline loops: CDR1 SGHRS, CDR2 YFSETQ. Using immunoSEQ multiplex PCR, the repertoire was profiled, and TCRdb retains in-frame clones only, with some absent. The sample yields tens of thousands of clones, 84% seen once. Overall study results and limits: Increased T cell density in blood showed an association with longer overall survival. Heterogeneity remains possible, as sequencing covered one tumor region only. Adjacent lung had a median roughly 58 of the 100 largest tumor clones. The greatest T cell clonality was found in uninvolved adjacent lung (higher than in tumor).

The receptor's source is a man aged 35-75 years with stage I lung adenocarcinoma. Sequencing used peripheral blood, obtained before any cancer treatment. This chain connects TRBV5-1 to TRBJ1-1; the match to TRBD1 covers 7 bases. The CDR3 sequence: CASSLQTGKNTEAFF. As DNA, the CDR3 is TGCGCCAGCAGCTTACAGACAGGGAAGAACACTGAAGCTTTCTTT.